Presented here are 18 T cell receptor beta chains from one specimen sequenced in a study of blood T cell repertoires in COVID-19. Clones were read by immunoSEQ multiplex PCR, and TCRdb kept only the in-frame ones, dropping some. The sample gives some 150,000 clones, about nine tenths of which show up once; 2% to 3% is in the top ten. The specimen sequenced was peripheral blood. Receptors originate from a man aged 50 to 59 with active COVID-19.

The chain combines TRBV7-3 with TRBJ2-1, with D possibly matching TRBD1 (6 bases). Germline CDR1 and CDR2: SGHTA and FQGTGA. The CDR3 contains 13 residues. V was pared by 4 bases and J by 9 bases, with 13 bases between. The CDR3 here is CASSSNPQGEQFF. CDR3 nucleotide sequence: TGTGCCAGCAGCTCGAACCCACAGGGTGAGCAGTTCTTC.

The chain has TRBV3-1 (or the pseudogene TRBV3-2) and TRBJ2-2; 10 bases agree with TRBD2. Per germline, CDR1 LGHDT and CDR2 YNNKEL (reference sequence). This CDR3 contains 18 residues. After removal of 1 base from V and 4 bases from J, the junction contained 9 bases not matched to a gene. The CDR3 coding sequence is TGTGCCAGCAGCCAAGGAGTCAAGCGGGGGGGGTTCACCGGGGAGCTGTTTTTT. It translates to CASSQGVKRGGFTGELFF.

This chain uses TRBV29-1 with TRBJ2-7; 7 bases agree with TRBD1. CDR3 size: 13 residues. Germline V CDR1 and CDR2: SQVTM, ANQGSEA. V trimming: 6 bases; J trimming: 6 bases; junction bases outside the gene matches: 11. The CDR3 is CSVGHRGAGEQYF. DNA for the CDR3: TGCAGCGTGGGGCACAGGGGAGCAGGCGAGCAGTACTTC.

This clone was seen a handful of times. The rearrangement joins TRBV29-1 to TRBJ1-1; 7 nucleotides agree with TRBD1. Trimming cost V 5 bases and J 1 base; bases outside gene matches: 4. Germline CDR1 and CDR2: SQVTM and ANQGSEA. CDR3 length: 13 amino acids. DNA for the CDR3: TGCAGCGTTTCGGGACAGACGAACACTGAAGCTTTCTTT. This gives the protein CSVSGQTNTEAFF.

V is TRBV20-1 and J is TRBJ1-2; D is unclear. V was cut by 3 bases and J by 4 bases, with 6 bases left in between. The length of the CDR3 is 11 residues. Germline CDR1 and CDR2: DFQATT and SNEGSKA (reference sequence). CDR3 sequence: CSARQAYGYTF. As DNA, the CDR3 is TGCAGTGCTAGGCAAGCCTATGGCTACACCTTC.

About this clone itself: The sample holds other DNA sequences that translate to the same CDR3. CDR3 protein: CASSRTGNTEAFF. In DNA form, the CDR3 reads TGTGCCAGCAGTCGGACAGGGAACACTGAAGCTTTCTTT. V usage is TRBV6-5 and J usage is TRBJ1-1, with 7 bases fitting TRBD1. The CDR3 covers 13 residues. Germline-derived CDR1 and CDR2 are MNHEY and SVGAGI. Trimming at V came to 5 bases and at J to 1 base, leaving 1 base not matched to a gene.

This clone was picked up one time. The chain joins TRBV4-1 to TRBJ2-3; TRBD1 might be the D (5 bases). The CDR3 contains 14 residues. Trimming took off 6 bases at V and 4 bases at J, with 14 bases between the two ends. Germline lookup yields CDR1 MGHRA and CDR2 YSYEKL. This chain's CDR3 is CASRPPRGPDTQYF. The CDR3, as DNA: TGCGCCAGCAGACCCCCAAGGGGCCCAGATACGCAGTATTTT.

This clone was found once. The rearrangement uses TRBV19 and TRBJ1-5, with a weak D call TRBD1 (6 bases). This CDR3 is built from 15 residues. Germline CDR1 and CDR2: LNHDA and SQIVND (reference sequence). V gave up 6 bases and J gave up 7 bases, with 19 bases separating them. The CDR3 reads CASRSSQQGRQPQHF. The CDR3 DNA reads as TGTGCCAGTAGGTCCAGTCAACAGGGTCGCCAGCCCCAGCATTTT.

The rearrangement uses TRBV12-5 and TRBJ1-1; the D gene is possibly TRBD1 (6 bases). The germline V gene has CDR1 LGHNT and CDR2 FRNRAP. The ends were cut back, 4 bases at V and 0 bases at J, with 9 bases in the middle. The CDR3 loop spans 14 amino acids. The CDR3 nucleotides are TGTGCTAGTGGTTCAGGGGTTATGAACACTGAAGCTTTCTTT. Translation gives CASGSGVMNTEAFF.

The rearrangement links TRBV30 to TRBJ1-2; unclear D gene. The V and J ends lost 7 bases and 4 bases respectively, with 10 bases between them. The CDR3 runs 11 residues. The germline CDR1 and CDR2 sequences are GTSNPN and SVGIG (reference sequence). The CDR3 region is CAFMRSYGYTF. In DNA, the CDR3 is TGTGCCTTCATGAGGAGCTATGGCTACACCTTC. The full variable domain, in which reference TRBV30 and TRBJ1-2 provide the parts outside the CDR3, is SQTIHQWPATLVQPVGSPLSLECTVEGTSNPNLYWYRQAAGRGLQLLFYSVGIGQISSEVPQNLSASRPQDRQFILSSKKLLLSDSGFYLCAFMRSYGYTFGSGTRLTVV.

With regard to this clone: This sample includes further DNA sequences coding for the same CDR3. The chain employs TRBV5-1 and TRBJ2-7; maybe TRBD1 (6 bases). The CDR3 is 13 residues long. CDR1 SGHRS and CDR2 YFSETQ come from the germline V gene. With 2 bases removed from V and 6 bases from J, the gap between germline ends came to 12 bases. The CDR3 DNA reads TGCGCCAGCAGCTTATTGGTAGGGGGCGAGCAGTACTTC. Protein: CASSLLVGGEQYF. The whole variable domain, filled in from reference TRBV5-1 and TRBJ2-7, reads KAGVTQTPRYLIKTRGQQVTLSCSPISGHRSVSWYQQTPGQGLQFLFEYFSETQRNKGNFPGRFSGRQFSNSRSEMNVSTLELGDSALYLCASSLLVGGEQYFGPGTRLTVT.

The chain couples TRBV6-5 to TRBJ1-1, with D possibly matching TRBD1 (6 bases). This CDR3 has 14 amino acids. Trimming removed 10 bases from V and 1 base from J, with 16 bases in between. In germline, CDR1 is MNHEY, CDR2 SVGAGI. The DNA of the CDR3 is TGTGCCACCCGGGCACAGGGCCCGAACACTGAAGCTTTCTTT. As protein: CATRAQGPNTEAFF.

The chain recombines TRBV4-1 with TRBJ1-3; possible D gene TRBD1, 5 bases. V was clipped by 1 base and J by 0 bases, with 10 bases between them. Germline CDR1 and CDR2: MGHRA and YSYEKL. CDR3 size: 16 residues. The CDR3 sequence is CASSQGGFSSGNTIYF. As DNA, the CDR3 is TGCGCCAGCAGCCAAGGGGGCTTTAGCTCTGGAAACACCATATATTTT.

The chain combines TRBV7-2 with TRBJ2-4; D not certain. V shed 1 base and J shed 8 bases, with 18 bases lying between them. Germline V CDR1 and CDR2: SGHTA, FQGNSA. This CDR3 contains 16 residues. CDR3 sequence reads: CASSLDGGEVGDIQYF. In DNA form, the CDR3 reads TGTGCCAGCAGCTTAGATGGCGGAGAGGTAGGAGACATTCAGTACTTC.

This clone was counted a single time. The chain links TRBV6-2 or TRBV6-3 to TRBJ1-1; 7 bases line up with TRBD1. There are 15 residues in the CDR3. CDR1 is MNHEY and CDR2 is SVGEGT in the germline V gene. V shed 2 bases, J shed 1 base, and the junction held 4 bases outside the gene matches. CDR3 protein: CASSYRGTANTEAFF. The CDR3 nucleotides read TGTGCCAGCAGTTACCGTGGGACAGCGAACACTGAAGCTTTCTTT.

This sequence joins TRBV6-4 and TRBJ2-1; 11 positions match TRBD2. The CDR3 length is 14 residues. Germline V gene sequence: CDR1 MRHNA, CDR2 SNTAGT. V lost 8 bases to trimming and J lost 7 bases; unmatched junction nucleotides: 7. CDR3 sequence (DNA): TGTGCCAGCTCAACTAGCGGGGGAGGAAATGAGCAGTTCTTC. It codes for CASSTSGGGNEQFF.

The chain uses TRBV7-9 and TRBJ2-3; 11 bases fit TRBD2. V shed 5 bases and J 7 bases; nucleotides not matched to a gene: 5. CDR1 and CDR2 (germline): SEHNR, FQNEAQ (reference sequence). The CDR3 is made up of 14 amino acids. The DNA for the CDR3 is TGTGCCAGCAGCAGTAGCGGGGGGGCGAATACGCAGTATTTT. As protein: CASSSSGGANTQYF.

This chain uses TRBV2 with TRBJ1-2; D is undetermined. Germline V gene sequence: CDR1 SNHLY, CDR2 FYNNEI. The CDR3 is 13 residues long. V shed 2 bases and J shed 7 bases, with 11 bases lying between them. The CDR3: CASSERLQFGYTF. In DNA form, the CDR3 reads TGTGCCAGCAGTGAAAGATTGCAGTTTGGCTACACCTTC.